This entry concerns a single T cell receptor (beta chain). The data were obtained in a study of beta chain features in type 1 diabetes. CDR1 SGHTA and CDR2 FQGTGA come from the germline V gene. The CDR3 runs 15 residues. Trimming cost V 3 bases and J 2 bases, with 12 bases left between them. Reverse transcribing all isolated RNA meant expressed TCRB transcripts were sequenced. Profiling relied on immunoSEQ multiplex PCR, and the TCRdb table lists in-frame clones only, not all of them. This repertoire shows around 500,000 clones, about an eighth found once; its top ten account for 0.045% to 0.05%. In total, each donor contributed a single heparinised blood draw that averaged approximately 0.12 L. Via CD45RO/CCR7/CD25/CD127/CD95/CD27, cells of the CD4+ naive, central memory, regulatory and stem cell-like memory subsets were sorted.

Material: naive CD4+ T cells from blood. The rearrangement joins TRBV7-3 to TRBJ2-3; no clear D. The clonotype was recovered from a woman between 18 and 29 years old in good health. The chain's CDR3 is CASSFRPGITDTQYF. As DNA, the CDR3 is TGTGCCAGCAGCTTCCGCCCAGGAATCACAGATACGCAGTATTTT.